A selection of T cell receptor beta chains follows, all from one sample in a study of OX40 agonist ivuxolimab in advanced cancers. TCRdb keeps only in-frame clones here, not all; method: immunoSEQ multiplex PCR. The sample lists under 25,000 clones; 80% to 85% were seen once. The material sequenced was CD4+ or CD8+ T cells sorted from blood, taken in a trial of the OX40 agonist ivuxolimab. The receptors derive from an adult with an advanced solid tumor such as melanoma, head and neck, liver or kidney cancer. The CDR3 runs from the conserved cysteine through the conserved F or W. D genes are given only for firm matches. Part of the rows lack a size; the others show once, few, many or a class for expanded clones.

size	length	D	V	J	CDR3	DNA
NA	14	NA	TRBV5-4	TRBJ1-1	CASSLAIGDTEAFF	TGTGCCAGCAGCTTGGCCATAGGGGACACTGAAGCTTTCTTT
NA	13	NA	TRBV7-8	TRBJ1-1	CASSLGGAAEAFF	TGTGCCAGCAGCTTAGGGGGAGCGGCGGAAGCTTTCTTT
NA	17	TRBD1	TRBV7-6	TRBJ2-2	CASSLGPGQTNTGELFF	TGTGCCAGCAGCTTAGGTCCGGGACAGACGAACACCGGGGAGCTGTTTTTT
NA	14	NA	TRBV27	TRBJ2-2	CASSFFSVTGELFF	TGTGCCAGCAGTTTTTTCTCGGTCACCGGGGAGCTGTTTTTT
NA	15	TRBD1	TRBV19	TRBJ2-1	CASSWGQGGYNEQFF	TGTGCCAGTAGTTGGGGACAGGGAGGCTACAATGAGCAGTTCTTC
few	14	NA	TRBV16	TRBJ1-5	CASSQSGGNQPQHF	TGTGCCAGCAGCCAATCGGGAGGAAATCAGCCCCAGCATTTT
NA	14	TRBD1	TRBV23-1	TRBJ1-5	CASPHIGQGGTQHF	TGCGCCAGCCCCCACATCGGACAGGGGGGGACCCAGCATTTT
NA	14	NA	TRBV6-1	TRBJ2-2	CASMRRGNTGELFF	TGTGCCAGCATGCGAAGGGGTAACACCGGGGAGCTGTTTTTT
NA	14	TRBD1	TRBV19	TRBJ2-7	CASSQQGPTYEQYF	TGTGCCAGTAGTCAACAGGGGCCCACCTACGAGCAGTACTTC
few	15	NA	TRBV7-6	TRBJ2-3	CASSLNTGNTDTQYF	TGTGCCAGCAGCTTAAATACCGGGAACACAGATACGCAGTATTTT
NA	15	NA	TRBV5-1	TRBJ1-1	CASSIGGQIGTEAFF	TGCGCCAGCAGTATTGGAGGCCAGATCGGCACTGAAGCTTTCTTT
NA	18	TRBD2	TRBV14	TRBJ2-1	CASSQISGLAGSFDEQFF	TGTGCCAGCAGCCAGATTTCTGGACTAGCGGGATCTTTTGATGAGCAGTTCTTC
NA	16	TRBD2	TRBV19	TRBJ2-2	CASSATSGQNTGELFF	TGTGCCAGTAGTGCGACTAGCGGGCAGAACACCGGGGAGCTGTTTTTT
few	13	TRBD1	TRBV30	TRBJ1-2	CAWHRDRPYGYTF	TGTGCCTGGCACCGGGACAGACCATATGGCTACACCTTC
once	16	TRBD1	TRBV4-1	TRBJ1-5	CASSPGWGQGHQPQHF	TGCGCCAGCAGCCCAGGTTGGGGACAGGGTCACCAGCCCCAGCATTTT
NA	14	NA	TRBV9	TRBJ1-4	CASSPGGLNEKLFF	TGTGCCAGCAGCCCGGGGGGCCTTAATGAAAAACTGTTTTTT
NA	13	NA	TRBV6-1	TRBJ1-2	CASKEGIIYGYTF	TGTGCCAGCAAGGAAGGGATTATCTATGGCTACACCTTC